This entry describes one TCR beta chain. What it binds is not known. Uncontrolled infections, other autoimmune diseases, pregnancy or lactation led to exclusion of patients. The PBMCs had their origin in 8.5 to 10 ml of fresh peripheral blood. Germline V CDR1 and CDR2: MNHEY, SVGAGI. The V segment lost 2 bases and the J segment 7 bases; nucleotides outside the gene matches: 6. This CDR3 has 16 amino acids. Using RNA transcripts as the source, TCR beta CDR3 regions were amplified. The TCR CDR3 was amplified in a first-round RT-PCR using the HTBI primer set. One entry per CDR3 protein, called by TCRdb with MiXCR from the multiplex PCR reads. Here the sample spans around 760,000 distinct CDR3 sequences, roughly 32% being singletons. This sample was taken from a study of T cells in Graves' hyperthyroidism and ophthalmopathy. General study results and limits: For ophthalmopathy, model prediction preceded onset by a median about 6 months.

Sequences were obtained from blood. V gene TRBV6-5 combines with J gene TRBJ1-6; TRBD1 aligns across 9 bases. The sequence derives from a woman in her thirties or forties with Graves' hyperthyroidism. The CDR3 is CASSYGTGWSNSPLHF. DNA for the CDR3: TGTGCCAGCAGTTACGGGACAGGGTGGTCGAATTCACCCCTCCACTTT.